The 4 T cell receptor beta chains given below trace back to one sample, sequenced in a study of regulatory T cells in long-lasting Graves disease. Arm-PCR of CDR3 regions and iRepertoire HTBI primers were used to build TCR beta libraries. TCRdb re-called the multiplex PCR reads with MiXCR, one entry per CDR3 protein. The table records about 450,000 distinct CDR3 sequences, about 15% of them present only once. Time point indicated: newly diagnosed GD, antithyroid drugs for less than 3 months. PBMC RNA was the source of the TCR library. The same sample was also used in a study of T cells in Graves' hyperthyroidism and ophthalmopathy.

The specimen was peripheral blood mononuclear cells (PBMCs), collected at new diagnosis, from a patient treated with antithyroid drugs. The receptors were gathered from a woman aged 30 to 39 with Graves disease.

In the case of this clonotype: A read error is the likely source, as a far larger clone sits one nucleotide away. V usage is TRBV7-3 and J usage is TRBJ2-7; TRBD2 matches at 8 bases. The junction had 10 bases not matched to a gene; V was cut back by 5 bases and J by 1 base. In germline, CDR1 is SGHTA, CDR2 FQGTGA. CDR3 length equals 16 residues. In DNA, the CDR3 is TGTGCCAGCAGCGACCACTGGAGCGGGAGTTCCTACGAGCAGTACTTC. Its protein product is CASSDHWSGSSYEQYF.

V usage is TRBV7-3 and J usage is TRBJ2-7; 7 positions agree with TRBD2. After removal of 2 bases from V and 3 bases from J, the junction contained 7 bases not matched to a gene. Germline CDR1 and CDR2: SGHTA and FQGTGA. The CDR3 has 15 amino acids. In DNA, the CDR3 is TGTGCCAGCAGCTTAGCGGGAGAGATGGTCTACGAGCAGTACTTC. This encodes CASSLAGEMVYEQYF.

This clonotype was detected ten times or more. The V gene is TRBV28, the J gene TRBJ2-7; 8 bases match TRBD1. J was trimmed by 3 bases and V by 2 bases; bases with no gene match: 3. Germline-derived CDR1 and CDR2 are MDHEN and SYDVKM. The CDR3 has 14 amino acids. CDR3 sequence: CASSLRTGYYEQYF. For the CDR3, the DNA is TGTGCCAGCAGTTTACGGACAGGGTACTACGAGCAGTACTTC.

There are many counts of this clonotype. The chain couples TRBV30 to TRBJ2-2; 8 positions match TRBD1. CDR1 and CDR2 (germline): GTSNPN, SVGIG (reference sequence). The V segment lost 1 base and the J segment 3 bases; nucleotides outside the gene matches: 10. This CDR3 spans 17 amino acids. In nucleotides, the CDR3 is TGTGCCTGGAGTGGACAGGGGAGTCTCGTTGACACCGGGGAGCTGTTTTTT. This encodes CAWSGQGSLVDTGELFF.